This section outlines one T cell receptor beta chain sequence together with its context. This record comes from a study of cytomegalovirus exposure and HLA in healthy donors. Use of 60 Vbeta and 13 Jbeta primers characterized the PCR. Only in-frame clones appear in the TCRdb table, and some are missing; sequencing was by immunoSEQ multiplex PCR. The table records 85,000 to 120,000 clones, around 82% of them present only once. This TCR came from a man aged 50 or older in good health and CMV-seronegative. Material: PBMCs.

CDR3 region: CASSGGQFNQPQHF. The CDR3 DNA sequence: TGTGCCAGCAGTGGGGGACAGTTTAATCAGCCCCAGCATTTT. The genes are TRBV2 and TRBJ1-5; 7 nucleotides align to TRBD1. Germline V gene sequence: CDR1 SNHLY, CDR2 FYNNEI. Unmatched junction bases numbered 4, after V lost 4 bases and J lost 4 bases. The CDR3 contains 14 residues.